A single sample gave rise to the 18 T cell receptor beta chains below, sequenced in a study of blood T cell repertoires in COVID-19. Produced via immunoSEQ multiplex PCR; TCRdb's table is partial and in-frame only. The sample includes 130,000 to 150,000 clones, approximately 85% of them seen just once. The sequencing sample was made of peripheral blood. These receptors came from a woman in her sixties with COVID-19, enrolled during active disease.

The CDR3 region is CASTRPGQGSYEQYF. CDR3 DNA: TGTGCCAGCACCAGGCCGGGACAGGGGTCCTACGAGCAGTACTTC. The chain employs TRBV6-5 and TRBJ2-7; 10 bases line up with TRBD1. V trimming: 7 bases; J trimming: 1 base; junction bases outside the gene matches: 7. The length of the CDR3 is 15 residues. From germline, CDR1 is MNHEY and CDR2 SVGAGI.

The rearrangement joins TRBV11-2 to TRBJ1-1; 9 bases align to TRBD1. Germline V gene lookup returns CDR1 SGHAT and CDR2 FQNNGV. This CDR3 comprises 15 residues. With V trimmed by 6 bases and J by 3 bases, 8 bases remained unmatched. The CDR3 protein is CASRQGAGEDTEAFF. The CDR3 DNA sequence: TGTGCCAGCAGACAGGGGGCGGGGGAGGACACTGAAGCTTTCTTT.

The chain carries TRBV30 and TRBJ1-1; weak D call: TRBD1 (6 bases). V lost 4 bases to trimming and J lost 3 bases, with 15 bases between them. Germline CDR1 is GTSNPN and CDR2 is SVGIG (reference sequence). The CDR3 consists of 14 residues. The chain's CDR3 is CAWTSGQMYTEAFF. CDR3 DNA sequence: TGTGCCTGGACGAGCGGACAGATGTACACTGAAGCTTTCTTT.

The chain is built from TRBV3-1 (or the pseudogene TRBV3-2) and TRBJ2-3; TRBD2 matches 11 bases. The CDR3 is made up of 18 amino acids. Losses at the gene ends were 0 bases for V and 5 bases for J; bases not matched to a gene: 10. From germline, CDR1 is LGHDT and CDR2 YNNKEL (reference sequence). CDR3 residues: CASSQDKTSGIRGDTQYF. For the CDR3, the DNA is TGTGCCAGCAGCCAAGATAAGACTAGCGGGATTCGGGGAGATACGCAGTATTTT.

CDR3 residues: CASSQVWGGLNEQFF. Here the CDR3 DNA reads TGCGCCAGCAGCCAAGTATGGGGGGGGCTCAATGAGCAGTTCTTC. The chain links TRBV4-3 to TRBJ2-1; D might be TRBD2 (7 bases). The CDR3 covers 15 residues. The germline V and J ends were trimmed by 1 base and 6 bases, with 13 bases remaining between them. The germline V gene has CDR1 LGHNA and CDR2 YSLEER.

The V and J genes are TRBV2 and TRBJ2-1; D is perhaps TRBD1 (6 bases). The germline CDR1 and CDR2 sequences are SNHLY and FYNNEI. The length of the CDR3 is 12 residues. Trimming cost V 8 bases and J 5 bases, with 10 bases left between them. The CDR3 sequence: CASWRQDNEQFF. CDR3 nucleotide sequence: TGTGCCAGCTGGAGACAGGACAATGAGCAGTTCTTC.

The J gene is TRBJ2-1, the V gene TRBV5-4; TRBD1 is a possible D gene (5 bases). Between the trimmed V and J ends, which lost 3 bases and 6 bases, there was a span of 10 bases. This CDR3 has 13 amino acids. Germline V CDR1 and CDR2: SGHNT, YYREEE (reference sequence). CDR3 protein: CASSWGQLNEQFF. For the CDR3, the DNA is TGTGCCAGCAGCTGGGGCCAGCTCAATGAGCAGTTCTTC. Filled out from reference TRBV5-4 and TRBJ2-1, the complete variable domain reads ETGVTQSPTHLIKTRGQQVTLRCSSQSGHNTVSWYQQALGQGPQFIFQYYREEENGRGNFPPRFSGLQFPNYSSELNVNALELDDSALYLCASSWGQLNEQFFGPGTRLTVL.

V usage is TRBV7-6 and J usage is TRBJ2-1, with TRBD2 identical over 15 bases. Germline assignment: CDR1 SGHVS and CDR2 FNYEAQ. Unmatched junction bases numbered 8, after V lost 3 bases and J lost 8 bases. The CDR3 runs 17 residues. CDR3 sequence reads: CASSFGTSGGPGDEQFF. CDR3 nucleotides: TGTGCCAGCAGCTTCGGGACTAGCGGGGGGCCGGGAGATGAGCAGTTCTTC. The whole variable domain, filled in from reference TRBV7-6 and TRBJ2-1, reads GAGVSQSPRYKVTKRGQDVALRCDPISGHVSLYWYRQALGQGPEFLTYFNYEAQQDKSGLPNDRFSAERPEGSISTLTIQRTEQRDSAMYRCASSFGTSGGPGDEQFFGPGTRLTVL.

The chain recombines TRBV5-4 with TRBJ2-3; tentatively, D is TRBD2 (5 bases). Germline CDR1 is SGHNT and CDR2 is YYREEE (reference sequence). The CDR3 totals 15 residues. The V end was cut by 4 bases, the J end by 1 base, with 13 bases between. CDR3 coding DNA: TGTGCCAGCAGCCCAGTGGGGAGACGCACAGATACGCAGTATTTT. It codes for CASSPVGRRTDTQYF.

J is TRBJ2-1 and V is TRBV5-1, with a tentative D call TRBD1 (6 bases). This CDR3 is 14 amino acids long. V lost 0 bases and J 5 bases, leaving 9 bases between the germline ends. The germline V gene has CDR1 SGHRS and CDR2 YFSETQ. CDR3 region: CASSLDGTHNEQFF. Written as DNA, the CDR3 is TGCGCCAGCAGCTTGGACGGGACACACAATGAGCAGTTCTTC. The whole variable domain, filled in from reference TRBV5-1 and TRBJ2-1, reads KAGVTQTPRYLIKTRGQQVTLSCSPISGHRSVSWYQQTPGQGLQFLFEYFSETQRNKGNFPGRFSGRQFSNSRSEMNVSTLELGDSALYLCASSLDGTHNEQFFGPGTRLTVL.

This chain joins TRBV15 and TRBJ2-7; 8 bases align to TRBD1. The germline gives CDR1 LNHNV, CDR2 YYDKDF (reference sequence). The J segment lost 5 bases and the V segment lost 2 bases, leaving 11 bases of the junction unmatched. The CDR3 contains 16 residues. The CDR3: CATSRYPRDRGNEQYF. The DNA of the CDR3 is TGTGCCACCAGCAGATATCCCCGAGACAGGGGAAACGAGCAGTACTTC.

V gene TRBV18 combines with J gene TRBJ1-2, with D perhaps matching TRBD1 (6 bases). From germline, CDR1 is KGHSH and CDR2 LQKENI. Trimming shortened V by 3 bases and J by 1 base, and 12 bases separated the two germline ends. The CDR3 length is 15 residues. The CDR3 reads CASSPDSYFNYGYTF. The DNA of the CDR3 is TGTGCCAGCTCACCGGACAGTTATTTTAACTATGGCTACACCTTC.

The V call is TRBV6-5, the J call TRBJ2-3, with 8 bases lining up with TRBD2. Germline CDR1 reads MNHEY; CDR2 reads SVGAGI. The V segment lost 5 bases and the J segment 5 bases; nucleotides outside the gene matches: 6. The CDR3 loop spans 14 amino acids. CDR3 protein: CASSNGGAEDTQYF. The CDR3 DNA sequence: TGTGCCAGCAGTAACGGGGGGGCTGAAGATACGCAGTATTTT.

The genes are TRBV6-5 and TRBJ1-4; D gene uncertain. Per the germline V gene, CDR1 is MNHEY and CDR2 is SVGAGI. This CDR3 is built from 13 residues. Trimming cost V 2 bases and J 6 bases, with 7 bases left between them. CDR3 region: CASSYEGDEKLFF. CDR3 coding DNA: TGTGCCAGCAGTTACGAGGGAGATGAAAAACTGTTTTTT.

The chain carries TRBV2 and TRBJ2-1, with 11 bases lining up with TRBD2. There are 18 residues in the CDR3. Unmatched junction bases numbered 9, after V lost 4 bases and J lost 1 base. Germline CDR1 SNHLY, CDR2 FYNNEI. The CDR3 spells CASSVGSGGVLSYNEQFF. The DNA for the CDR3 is TGTGCCAGCAGTGTGGGTAGCGGGGGGGTCTTGTCCTACAATGAGCAGTTCTTC.

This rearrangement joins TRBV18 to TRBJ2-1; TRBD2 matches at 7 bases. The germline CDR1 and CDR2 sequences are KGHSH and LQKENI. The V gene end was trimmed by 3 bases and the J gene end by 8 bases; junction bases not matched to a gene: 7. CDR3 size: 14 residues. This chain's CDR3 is CASSPVLAGDEQFF. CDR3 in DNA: TGTGCCAGCTCACCGGTGTTAGCGGGTGATGAGCAGTTCTTC.

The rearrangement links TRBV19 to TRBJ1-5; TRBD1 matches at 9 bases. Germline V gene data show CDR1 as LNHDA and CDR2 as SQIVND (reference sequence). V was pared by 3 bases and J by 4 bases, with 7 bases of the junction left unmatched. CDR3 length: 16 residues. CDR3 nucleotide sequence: TGTGCCAGTAGTATTAGGGAGACAGGGGGAAATCAGCCCCAGCATTTT. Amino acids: CASSIRETGGNQPQHF.

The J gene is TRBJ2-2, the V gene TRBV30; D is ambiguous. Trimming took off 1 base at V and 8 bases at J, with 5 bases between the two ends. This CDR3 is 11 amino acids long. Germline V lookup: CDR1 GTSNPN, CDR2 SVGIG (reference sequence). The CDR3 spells CAWSDGGELFF. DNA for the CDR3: TGTGCCTGGAGTGACGGGGGGGAGCTGTTTTTT.